This T cell receptor beta chain was identified in a study of human T cells and chemical hapten exposure. Study overall: The study sensitized with 2% DPC on a 2 cm by 2 cm patch of upper inner arm skin.

TCRdb re-called the RACE reads through MiXCR, storing one row per CDR3 protein. The data show 300,000 to 450,000 distinct CDR3 sequences, roughly 4.8% seen once. The time point was: patch test 1, 2 weeks after DPC sensitization. Treatment noted: therapeutic diphenylcyclopropenone sensitization with weekly scalp DPC. This CDR3 is built from 12 residues. In germline, CDR1 is SGHDT, CDR2 YYEEEE. The ends were cut back, 4 bases at V and 9 bases at J, with 11 bases in the middle. This specimen was whole blood, taken in connection with sensitization to the hapten diphenylcyclopropenone (DPC). The clonotype originates from a woman aged 45-65 years with alopecia areata. Some clones in this sample may be carry-over from other donors' samples. The J gene is TRBJ2-1, the V gene TRBV5-6; unclear D gene. CDR3 in amino acids: CASSLMDGEQFF. CDR3 coding DNA: TGTGCCAGCAGCCTAATGGATGGTGAGCAGTTCTTC.